This T cell receptor (beta chain) was sequenced during a study of PD-L1 blockade in urothelial cancer. Study-wide background: Patients with male sex and bladder-origin urothelial cancer accounted for about 85% of the roughly 30 enrolled. The authors examined blood 3 weeks (second dose) and 6 weeks after treatment start.

The protocol was immunoSEQ multiplex PCR, while the TCRdb copy is restricted to in-frame clones and leaves out a portion. The data show roughly 100,000 clones, 70% to 85% seen once. Germline loops: CDR1 SGHNT, CDR2 YYREEE (reference sequence). The V and J ends lost 4 bases and 3 bases, in that order; junction bases with no gene match: 5. CDR3 length: 15 amino acids. The source is a man in his fifties with urothelial cancer. This material consisted of PBMCs, taken around atezolizumab (anti-PD-L1) treatment. This chain joins TRBV5-4 and TRBJ2-2, with 8 bases identical to TRBD2. The CDR3 nucleotides are TGTGCCAGCAGCCCTCCCGGGAGGGACACCGGGGAGCTGTTTTTT. Encoded protein: CASSPPGRDTGELFF.